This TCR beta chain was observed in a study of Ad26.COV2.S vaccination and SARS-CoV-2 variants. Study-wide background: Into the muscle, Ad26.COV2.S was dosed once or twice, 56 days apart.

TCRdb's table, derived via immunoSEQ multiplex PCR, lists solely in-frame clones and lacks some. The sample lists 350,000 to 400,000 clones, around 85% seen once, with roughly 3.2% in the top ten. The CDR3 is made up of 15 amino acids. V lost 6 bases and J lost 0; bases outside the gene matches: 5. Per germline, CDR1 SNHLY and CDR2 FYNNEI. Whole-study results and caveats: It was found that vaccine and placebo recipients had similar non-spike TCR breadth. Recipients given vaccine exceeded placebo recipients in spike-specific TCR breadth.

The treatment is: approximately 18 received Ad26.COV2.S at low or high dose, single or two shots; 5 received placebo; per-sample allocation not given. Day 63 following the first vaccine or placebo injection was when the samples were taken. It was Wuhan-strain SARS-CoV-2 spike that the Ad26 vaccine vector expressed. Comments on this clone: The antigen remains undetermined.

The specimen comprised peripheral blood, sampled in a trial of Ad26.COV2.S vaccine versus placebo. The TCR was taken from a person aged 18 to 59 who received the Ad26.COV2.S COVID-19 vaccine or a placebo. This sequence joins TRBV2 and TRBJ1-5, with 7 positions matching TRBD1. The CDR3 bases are TGTGCCAGCAGACACCGGGACAGTAGCAATCAGCCCCAGCATTTT. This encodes CASRHRDSSNQPQHF.